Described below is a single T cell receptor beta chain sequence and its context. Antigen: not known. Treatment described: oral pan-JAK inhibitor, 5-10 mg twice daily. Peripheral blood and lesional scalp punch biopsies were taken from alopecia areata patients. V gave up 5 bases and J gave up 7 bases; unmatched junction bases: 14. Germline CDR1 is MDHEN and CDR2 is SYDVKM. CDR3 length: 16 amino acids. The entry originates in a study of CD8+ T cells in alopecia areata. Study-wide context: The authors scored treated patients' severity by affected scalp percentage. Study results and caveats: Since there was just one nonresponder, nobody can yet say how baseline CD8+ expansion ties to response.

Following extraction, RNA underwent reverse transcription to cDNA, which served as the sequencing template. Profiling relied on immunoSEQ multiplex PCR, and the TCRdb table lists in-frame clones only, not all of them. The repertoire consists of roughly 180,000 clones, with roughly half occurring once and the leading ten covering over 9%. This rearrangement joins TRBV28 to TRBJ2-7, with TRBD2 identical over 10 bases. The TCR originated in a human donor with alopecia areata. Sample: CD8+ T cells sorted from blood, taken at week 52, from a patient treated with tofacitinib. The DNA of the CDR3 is TGTGCCAGCAGTCCGCTCGAAGGACTAGCGGCCGGGGAGCAGTACTTC. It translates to CASSPLEGLAAGEQYF.